The entry that follows covers one T cell receptor (beta chain) sequence. Germline trimming cut 8 bases from V and 3 bases from J; bases unmatched to any gene: 36. The CDR3 consists of 23 residues. This sample stems from a study of blood T cell repertoires in COVID-19. In the original processing: The assay estimated nucleated cells by amplifying reference gene primers. TCRdb keeps only in-frame clones here, not all; method: immunoSEQ multiplex PCR. V, J and clone size are those of that table, while D and trimming were read from the DNA. The table has 200,000 to 250,000 clones, almost 85% seen once. This receptor was obtained from a woman between 70 and 85 years old with COVID-19, enrolled during active disease. The chain employs TRBV23-1 and TRBJ1-1, with 7 bases matching TRBD1. TRBV23-1 has ORF status, its function being uncertain. Sequencing input: peripheral blood. CDR3 sequence reads: CASVRLLGDSRPLQKITDTEAFF. The CDR3 region has the DNA TGCGCCAGCGTCCGACTTTTGGGGGACAGCCGACCCCTACAGAAAATTACGGACACTGAAGCTTTCTTT.